This T cell receptor (beta chain) was retrieved from a study of T cells in Graves' hyperthyroidism and ophthalmopathy. V lost 0 bases, J lost 3 bases, and 7 bases stayed unmatched. Per the germline V gene, CDR1 is SGHRS and CDR2 is YFSETQ. The CDR3 covers 16 residues. Ten or more counts support this clonotype. Its antigen is currently unknown. RNA transcripts provided the source from which TCR beta CDR3 regions were amplified. A first-round RT-PCR of the TCR CDR3 used the HTBI primer set. TCRdb independently ran MiXCR on the multiplex PCR reads; one entry per CDR3 protein. Of about 600,000 distinct CDR3 sequences in the sample, roughly 14% are singletons; the top ten hold approximately 12%. Regarding the study as a whole: Through a model of 13 V-J features, ophthalmopathy was separated from stable hyperthyroidism. Ophthalmopathy, which appeared later, was predicted by the model a median about 6 months before onset. Most thyroid clonotypes that were expanded above 0.001 also turned up in blood.

This sequence joins TRBV5-1 and TRBJ2-7; 9 nucleotides align to TRBD1. The specimen sequenced was blood. The clonotype comes from a woman aged 50 to 60 with Graves' ophthalmopathy. The CDR3 DNA reads TGCGCCAGCAGCTTGGCTTGGGACAGGGCATTCTACGAGCAGTACTTC. As protein: CASSLAWDRAFYEQYF.